These 9 T cell receptor beta chains came from one sample sequenced in a study of shared clonotypes between healthy human individuals. Generated by immunoSEQ multiplex PCR, the TCRdb table keeps only in-frame clones and is missing some. Of 550,000 to 700,000 clones in the sample, around 73% were seen once. Sequencing was carried out using memory CD4+ T cells sorted from blood. Subset: CD45RA-negative fraction. These receptor sequences come from a woman aged 30 to 39 in good health.

The J gene is TRBJ2-3, the V gene TRBV2, with D perhaps TRBD2 (5 bases). The CDR3 is 14 amino acids. Trimming took 9 bases from V and 2 from J, leaving 15 bases between them. Germline values: CDR1 SNHLY, CDR2 FYNNEI. CDR3 in DNA: TGTGCCAGTACCCGGCTAGCCGACACAGATACGCAGTATTTT. Residues: CASTRLADTDTQYF.

This clone was counted ten times or more. The chain combines TRBV5-1 with TRBJ2-2; 8 bases match TRBD2. J lost 1 base, V lost 0 bases, and 5 bases had no gene match. From germline, CDR1 is SGHRS and CDR2 YFSETQ. This CDR3 is built from 17 residues. CDR3 in DNA: TGCGCCAGCAGCTTGGGGGTCACTAGCGGGAACACCGGGGAGCTGTTTTTT. This translates into CASSLGVTSGNTGELFF.

The rearrangement links TRBV5-1 to TRBJ2-3; TRBD1 aligns across 8 bases. CDR3 size: 14 residues. V shed 5 bases and J 1 base; nucleotides not matched to a gene: 3. CDR1 and CDR2 from the germline V gene are SGHRS and YFSETQ. CDR3 loop: CASRVGQGTDTQYF. The CDR3 bases are TGCGCCAGCAGAGTGGGACAGGGCACAGATACGCAGTATTTT.

The V gene is TRBV11-2, the J gene TRBJ2-1; unclear D gene. CDR3 size: 15 residues. CDR1 and CDR2 (germline): SGHAT, FQNNGV. Trimming stripped 7 bases from V and 0 bases from J, with 13 bases between. CDR3 nucleotide sequence: TGTGCCAGCACCTTTTCGACTGCCTCCTACAATGAGCAGTTCTTC. The encoded protein is CASTFSTASYNEQFF.

This chain joins TRBV28 and TRBJ2-6, with D maybe TRBD1 (6 bases). V lost 6 bases and J lost 0, with 18 bases in between. This CDR3 has 18 residues. Per germline, CDR1 MDHEN and CDR2 SYDVKM. The CDR3 DNA sequence: TGTGCCAGCAGCATAAGCCGGGACATACCCTCTGGGGCCAACGTCCTGACTTTC. It is translated as CASSISRDIPSGANVLTF.

There are a few counts of this clone. The chain couples TRBV5-1 to TRBJ2-3; 10 bases fit TRBD1. The ends lost 7 bases at V and 4 bases at J; junction bases unmatched: 6. CDR3 length equals 14 residues. Germline V lookup: CDR1 SGHRS, CDR2 YFSETQ. CDR3: CASRSGTGADTQYF. CDR3 bases: TGCGCCAGCCGGTCCGGGACAGGGGCAGATACGCAGTATTTT.

This chain joins TRBV6-5 and TRBJ2-7; possibly TRBD1 for D (5 bases). The CDR3 is made up of 14 amino acids. The V gene lost 0 bases and the J gene lost 3 bases, with 9 bases spanning the gap. Per the germline V gene, CDR1 is MNHEY and CDR2 is SVGAGI. CDR3 sequence (DNA): TGTGCCAGCAGTTACTCAGGGGATGGCTACGAGCAGTACTTC. This sequence encodes CASSYSGDGYEQYF.

The V and J genes are TRBV6-5 and TRBJ2-5; D is uncertain. CDR3 length: 13 amino acids. Germline V CDR1 and CDR2: MNHEY, SVGAGI. Trimming shortened V by 5 bases and J by 6 bases, and 13 bases separated the two germline ends. In DNA, the CDR3 is TGTGCCAGCAGTGCTACTAACTCGAAGACCCAGTACTTC. Translated, it gives CASSATNSKTQYF.

The chain links TRBV6-5 to TRBJ2-1; D is ambiguous. This CDR3 has 13 amino acids. V was shortened by 2 bases and J by 9 bases, with 11 bases between the two germline ends. The V gene's germline CDR1 is MNHEY and CDR2 SVGAGI. The chain's CDR3 is CASSYAAGGEQFF. In DNA, the CDR3 is TGTGCCAGCAGTTACGCTGCTGGCGGTGAGCAGTTCTTC.